This T cell receptor (beta chain) is from a study of blood T cells in healthy people across ages. The CDR3 spans 18 residues. In germline, CDR1 is DFQATT, CDR2 SNEGSKA (reference sequence). Through a sample-barcoded 5' primer and a J-beta primer mix, a second PCR was run for about 7 to 12 cycles. TCRdb ran MiXCR on the 5' RACE reads and lists one entry per CDR3 protein. The data show around 780,000 distinct CDR3 sequences, around three fifths seen once. Study-wide results and caveats: There were more naive CD4+ cells and higher diversity in long-lived donors than in aged donors. Across samples, TCR beta diversity tracked strongly with naive T cell percentage.

In regard to this clonotype: Its target is not known. This may arise from a read error, as a much more abundant clone is one base away.

The specimen was blood. This receptor was obtained from a man aged 35 to 55 in good health. V is TRBV20-1 and J is TRBJ2-1; 12 bases align to TRBD2. The J call may not be correct, given that the DNA end is closer to TRBJ2-7. DNA of the CDR3: TGCAGTGCCGCTCCGGGACTAGCGGGTCTTAAATCCTACAATGAGCAGTACTTC. It codes for CSAAPGLAGLKSYNEQYF.